This T cell receptor beta chain was sequenced for a study of OX40 agonist ivuxolimab in advanced cancers. Overall study results and limits: At doses 0.1 to 3.0 mg/kg, CD4+ and CD8+ clones expanded.

The CDR3 has 14 amino acids. Here immunoSEQ multiplex PCR was the method, and the copy in TCRdb shows in-frame clones only, minus some. The sample lists roughly 48,000 clones, around 84% occurring once. A note on this clone: Antigen unknown.

This clonotype originated in an adult with an advanced solid tumor such as melanoma, head and neck, liver or kidney cancer. Sequencing was performed on CD4+ or CD8+ T cells sorted from blood, taken in a trial of the OX40 agonist ivuxolimab. The chain joins TRBV7-5 to TRBJ1-2; the table's D call, TRBD1, was not checked against the DNA. TRBV7-5 is assigned pseudogene status. CDR3 in amino acids: CARSPRTGVHGYTF. As DNA, the CDR3 is TGTGCCAGAAGCCCCCGGACAGGGGTTCATGGCTACACCTTC.